This section outlines one TCR beta chain sequence together with its context. What antigen it recognizes has not been identified. No quality values exist for individual bases; no much larger clone is one base distant. The sample comes from a study of CD8 T cells in Susac syndrome (dated by TCRdb to the late 2010s). At the level of the whole study: Repertoire sequencing was used to test whether CD8+ T cell activation and differentiation in Susac syndrome was antigen driven.

From its cysteine to its phenylalanine, the CDR3 spans 15 amino acids. Left in the record is the CDR3 DNA by itself, 45 bases read in frame from the first base. CDR1 and CDR2 were assigned from the germline V gene (reference sequence) as GTSNPN and SVGIG. Germline trimming amounts to 1 base on V and 2 bases on J, with 5 as the count of junction bases outside the gene matches. High-throughput TCR beta sequencing profiled peripheral blood CD8+ and CD4+ T cells from healthy donors, Susac syndrome patients and multiple sclerosis patients. Treatment-naive patients with stable or active relapsing-remitting disease fulfilling revised McDonald criteria were used as multiple sclerosis controls. CD8+ TEMRA cells were enriched by FACS, while bulk CD8+ and CD4+ T cells were purified by magnetic negative isolation. Blood was collected in EDTA tubes and processed within 24 hours, with PBMCs isolated through density gradient centrifugation. PBMCs intended for TCR sequencing were cryopreserved in liquid nitrogen and were subsequently thawed in a 37 degrees C water bath. Purity of sorted or isolated CD4+, CD8+ and CD8+ TEMRA cells was at least 90%.

Study-wide findings and limitations: The number of individuals in the TCR sequencing and HLA analysis was acknowledged as relatively small.

RNA was extracted with the RNeasy kit and roughly 0.45 to 1 ug was reverse transcribed using random hexamers. The immunoSEQ multiplex PCR assay, which covers 54 Vbeta and 13 Jbeta segments, was used to amplify TCR beta CDR3 regions. Bias from PCR amplification was corrected by using a synthetic template baseline for primer optimization and for computational correction. From the authors' description of their analysis: Reads were annotated to V, D and J genes per IMGT and analyzed with immunoSEQ Analyzer, keeping only productive sequences. To calculate clonality, Shannon entropy was normalized by log2 of the number of productive unique sequences and then subtracted from one. For each patient and control, public and private clones were evaluated among the 100 most prevalent clones. A clone was defined as Susac-specific if it was absent from the healthy and MS cohorts, from more than 850 published viral clones and from other ImmuneACCESS disease sequences. TCRdb took the public reads, trimmed them with fastp at Q25, ran MiXCR for clone calling and kept in-frame beta chains. Every entry covers one CDR3 protein and lists the most common genes and DNA from its rows. V and J calls and clone size were set by TCRdb, not the authors. Counted in this sample were approximately 230,000 distinct CDR3 sequences; 93% of them appeared once. Of the sample, around 0.072% is held by the ten largest clones.

The chain is made from TRBV30 and TRBJ2-5, with 9 bases in between that match TRBD1. This sequence was found in a human donor with multiple sclerosis. The sample comprised CD4+ T cells from PBMCs. This receptor carries the CDR3 CAWSGDRVGQETQYF. At the DNA level, the sequence is TGTGCCTGGAGTGGGGACAGGGTTGGACAAGAGACCCAGTACTTC.